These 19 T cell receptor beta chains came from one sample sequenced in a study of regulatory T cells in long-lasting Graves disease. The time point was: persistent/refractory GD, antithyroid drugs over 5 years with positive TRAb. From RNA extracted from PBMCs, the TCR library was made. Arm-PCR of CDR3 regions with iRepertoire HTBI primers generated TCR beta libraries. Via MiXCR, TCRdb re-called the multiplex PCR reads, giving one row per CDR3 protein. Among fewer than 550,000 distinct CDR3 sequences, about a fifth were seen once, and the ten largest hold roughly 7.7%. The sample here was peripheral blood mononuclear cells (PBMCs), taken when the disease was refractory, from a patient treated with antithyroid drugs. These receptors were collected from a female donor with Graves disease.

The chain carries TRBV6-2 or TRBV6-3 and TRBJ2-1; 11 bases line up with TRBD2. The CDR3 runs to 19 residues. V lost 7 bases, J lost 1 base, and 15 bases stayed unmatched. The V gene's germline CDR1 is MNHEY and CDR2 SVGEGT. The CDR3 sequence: CASKNSVAGGPRSYNEQFF. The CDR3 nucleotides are TGTGCCAGCAAAAACTCCGTAGCGGGAGGGCCGCGATCCTACAATGAGCAGTTCTTC.

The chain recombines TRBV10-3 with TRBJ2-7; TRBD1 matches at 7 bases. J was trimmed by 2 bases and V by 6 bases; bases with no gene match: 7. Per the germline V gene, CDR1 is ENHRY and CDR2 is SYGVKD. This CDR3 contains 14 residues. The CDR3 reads CAISQGQSAYEQYF. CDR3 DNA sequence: TGTGCCATCAGCCAGGGACAGTCAGCCTACGAGCAGTACTTC.

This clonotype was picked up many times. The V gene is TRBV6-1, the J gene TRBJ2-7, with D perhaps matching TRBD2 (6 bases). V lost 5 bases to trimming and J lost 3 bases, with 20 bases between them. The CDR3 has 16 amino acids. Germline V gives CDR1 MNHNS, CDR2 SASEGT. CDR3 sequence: CASSPPGGSGGYEQYF. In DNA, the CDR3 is TGTGCCAGCAGTCCCCCCGGCGGTAGCGGAGGCTACGAGCAGTACTTC.

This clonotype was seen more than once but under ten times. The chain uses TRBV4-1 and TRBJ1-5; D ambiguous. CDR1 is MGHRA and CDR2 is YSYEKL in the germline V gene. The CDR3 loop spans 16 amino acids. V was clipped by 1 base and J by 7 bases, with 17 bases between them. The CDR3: CASSQVSGERGQPQHF. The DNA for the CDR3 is TGCGCCAGCAGCCAAGTAAGCGGCGAACGCGGCCAGCCCCAGCATTTT.

CDR3 in DNA: TGCAGTGCTAGAGGGCGGACGGCCGCGTCACCCCTCCACTTT. It specifies CSARGRTAASPLHF. V is TRBV20-1 and J is TRBJ1-6, with D unresolved. Germline V gene lookup returns CDR1 DFQATT and CDR2 SNEGSKA (reference sequence). The V end was cut by 1 base, the J end by 10 bases, with 14 bases between. The CDR3 extends over 14 amino acids.

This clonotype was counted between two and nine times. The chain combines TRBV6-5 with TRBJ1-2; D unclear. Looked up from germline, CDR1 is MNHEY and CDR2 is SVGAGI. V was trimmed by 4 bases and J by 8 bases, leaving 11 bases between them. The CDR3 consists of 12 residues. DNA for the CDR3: TGTGCCAGCAGTTCTTCAGACTGGGGCTACACCTTC. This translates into CASSSSDWGYTF.

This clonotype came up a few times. The CDR3, as DNA: TGTGCCAGCAGTTTATACACCGGGGGACTAGCGCACAATGAGCAGTTCTTC. Translating gives CASSLYTGGLAHNEQFF. V and J are TRBV28 and TRBJ2-1, with TRBD2 identical over 10 bases. This CDR3 spans 17 amino acids. J was trimmed by 5 bases and V by 1 base; bases with no gene match: 8. From germline, CDR1 is MDHEN and CDR2 SYDVKM. Using reference TRBV28 and TRBJ2-1 for the parts outside the CDR3, the full variable domain is DVKVTQSSRYLVKRTGEKVFLECVQDMDHENMFWYRQDPGLGLRLIYFSYDVKMKEKGDIPEGYSVSREKKERFSLILESASTNQTSMYLCASSLYTGGLAHNEQFFGPGTRLTVL.

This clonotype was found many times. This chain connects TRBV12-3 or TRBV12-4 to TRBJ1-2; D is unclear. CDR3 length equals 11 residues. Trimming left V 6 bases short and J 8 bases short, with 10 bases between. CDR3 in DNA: TGTGCCAGCAGAAGCGCGTTGGGCTACACCTTC. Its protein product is CASRSALGYTF.

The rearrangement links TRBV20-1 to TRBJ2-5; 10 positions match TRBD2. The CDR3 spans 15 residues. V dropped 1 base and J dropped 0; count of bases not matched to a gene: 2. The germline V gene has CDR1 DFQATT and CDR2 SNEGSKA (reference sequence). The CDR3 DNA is TGCAGTGCTAGAGGGACTAGCGGTAACCAAGAGACCCAGTACTTC. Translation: CSARGTSGNQETQYF.

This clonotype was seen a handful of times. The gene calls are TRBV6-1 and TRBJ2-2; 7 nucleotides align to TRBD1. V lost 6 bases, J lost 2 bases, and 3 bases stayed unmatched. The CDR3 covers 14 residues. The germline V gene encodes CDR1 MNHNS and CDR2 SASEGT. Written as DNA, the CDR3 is TGTGCCAGCAGGACAGGGTCAAACACCGGGGAGCTGTTTTTT. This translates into CASRTGSNTGELFF.

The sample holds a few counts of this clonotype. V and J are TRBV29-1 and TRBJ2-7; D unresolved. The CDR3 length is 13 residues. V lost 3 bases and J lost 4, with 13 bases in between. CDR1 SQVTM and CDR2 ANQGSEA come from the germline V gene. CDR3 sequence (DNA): TGCAGCGTTGATTTGGGTAATAAGTACGAGCAGTACTTC. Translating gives CSVDLGNKYEQYF.

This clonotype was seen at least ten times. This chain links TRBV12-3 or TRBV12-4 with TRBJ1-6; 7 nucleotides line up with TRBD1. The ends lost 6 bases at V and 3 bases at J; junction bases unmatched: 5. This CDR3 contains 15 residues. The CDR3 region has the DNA TGTGCCAGCAGCGGGACAGCCAACTATAATTCACCCCTCCACTTT. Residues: CASSGTANYNSPLHF.

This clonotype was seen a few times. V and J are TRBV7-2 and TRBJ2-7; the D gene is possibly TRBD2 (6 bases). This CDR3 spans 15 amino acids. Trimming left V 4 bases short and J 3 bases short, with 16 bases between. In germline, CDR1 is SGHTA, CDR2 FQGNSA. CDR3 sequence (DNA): TGTGCCAGCAGCTCCCCCCGGGACTCACTCTACGAGCAGTACTTC. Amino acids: CASSSPRDSLYEQYF.

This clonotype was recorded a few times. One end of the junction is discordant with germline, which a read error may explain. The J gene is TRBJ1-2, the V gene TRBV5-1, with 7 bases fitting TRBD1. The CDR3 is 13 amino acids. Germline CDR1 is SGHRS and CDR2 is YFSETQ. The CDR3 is CASSLGTARGYTF. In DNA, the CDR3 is TGTGCCAGCAGCTTGGGGACAGCGCGAGGCTACACCTTC.

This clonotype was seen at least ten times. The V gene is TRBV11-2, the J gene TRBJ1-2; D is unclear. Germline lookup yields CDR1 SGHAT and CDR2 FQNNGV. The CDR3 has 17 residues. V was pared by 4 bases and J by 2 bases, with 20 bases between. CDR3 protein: CASSSLGKGGPNYGYTF. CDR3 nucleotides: TGTGCCAGCAGCTCGTTAGGAAAGGGCGGACCGAACTATGGCTACACCTTC.

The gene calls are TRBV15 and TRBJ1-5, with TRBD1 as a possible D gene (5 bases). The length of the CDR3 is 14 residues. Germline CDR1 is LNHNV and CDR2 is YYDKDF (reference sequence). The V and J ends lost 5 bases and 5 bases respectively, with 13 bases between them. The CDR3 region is CATSGGGGDQPQHF. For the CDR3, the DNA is TGTGCCACCAGCGGGGGGGGAGGGGATCAGCCCCAGCATTTT.

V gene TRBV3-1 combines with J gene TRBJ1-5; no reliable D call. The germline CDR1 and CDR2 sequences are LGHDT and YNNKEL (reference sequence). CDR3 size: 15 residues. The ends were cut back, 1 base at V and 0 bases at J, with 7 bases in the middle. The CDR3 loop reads CASSQGHYSNQPQHF. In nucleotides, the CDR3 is TGTGCCAGCAGCCAAGGACATTATAGCAATCAGCCCCAGCATTTT.

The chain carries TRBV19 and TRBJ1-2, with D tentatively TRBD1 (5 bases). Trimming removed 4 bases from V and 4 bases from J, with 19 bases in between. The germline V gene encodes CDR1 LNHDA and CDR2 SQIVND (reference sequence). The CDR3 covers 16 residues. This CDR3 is CASSTAAGYSGYGYTF. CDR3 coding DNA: TGTGCCAGTAGTACGGCGGCAGGGTATTCAGGCTATGGCTACACCTTC.

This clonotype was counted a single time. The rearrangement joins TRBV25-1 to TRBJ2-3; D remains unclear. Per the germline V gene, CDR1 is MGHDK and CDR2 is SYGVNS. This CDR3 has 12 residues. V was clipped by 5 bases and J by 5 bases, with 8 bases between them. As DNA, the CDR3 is TGTGCCAGCAGTCGTCGGTTAGATACGCAGTATTTT. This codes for CASSRRLDTQYF. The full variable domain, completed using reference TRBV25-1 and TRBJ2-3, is EADIYQTPRYLVIGTGKKITLECSQTMGHDKMYWYQQDPGMELHLIHYSYGVNSTEKGDLSSESTVSRIRTEHFPLTLESARPSHTSQYLCASSRRLDTQYFGPGTRLTVL.